The next 7 T cell receptor beta chains were all read from a single sample in a study of HIV-infected patients and healthy controls. Follow-up blood was drawn about 14 weeks, roughly three months, after antiretroviral therapy began. No cell fractionation was done, so the repertoire covers all unsorted peripheral blood T cells. Approximately 510 ng RNA was reverse transcribed with alpha and beta constant-region primers. Using multiplexing indices, alpha and beta chain libraries were generated apart by chain-specific third strand synthesis. A single record per CDR3 protein comes from TCRdb applying MiXCR to the 5' RACE reads. The repertoire has roughly 7,800 distinct CDR3 sequences, approximately 7.9% of them found once; the top ten carry less than 25%. Sequenced material: blood, taken during antiretroviral therapy. The receptors were sampled from an adult with HIV infection.

This clonotype appeared many times. The V and J genes are TRBV19 and TRBJ2-2; D could derive from TRBD1 or TRBD2 (5 bases each). There are 16 residues in the CDR3. Germline V lookup: CDR1 LNHDA, CDR2 SQIVND (reference sequence). Trimming stripped 8 bases from V and 7 bases from J, with 23 bases between. Written as DNA, the CDR3 is TGTGCCAGTGGTCGAAGGGACCCTTTTACGTACGGGGAGCTGTTTTTT. Its protein is CASGRRDPFTYGELFF.

This clonotype was picked up many times. The CDR3 nucleotides read TGTGCCAGCAGCTTGAATAGAGCTGGAAACATTCAGTACTTC. Translated: CASSLNRAGNIQYF. The chain joins TRBV7-3 to TRBJ2-4; D not certain. CDR1 is SGHTA and CDR2 is FQGTGA in the germline V gene. The CDR3 runs 14 residues. With 3 bases removed from V and 6 bases from J, the gap between germline ends came to 12 bases.

The CDR3 bases are TGTGCCAGCACCGGGACAGGGTCTGGAAACACCATATATTTT. It yields the protein CASTGTGSGNTIYF. The chain joins TRBV12-3 or TRBV12-4 to TRBJ1-3; 9 bases are a match to TRBD1. Trimming removed 7 bases from V and 1 base from J; junction bases left unmatched: 2. There are 14 residues in the CDR3.

The table lists this clonotype with many counts. This sequence joins TRBV20-1 and TRBJ1-2, with 9 bases lining up with TRBD1. This CDR3 is 15 amino acids long. V shed 6 bases, J shed 3 bases, and the junction held 11 bases outside the gene matches. Per the germline V gene, CDR1 is DFQATT and CDR2 is SNEGSKA (reference sequence). CDR3 amino acids: CSAERTGEGDYGYTF. The CDR3 nucleotides read TGCAGTGCGGAAAGGACAGGGGAAGGTGACTATGGCTACACCTTC.

The CDR3 DNA sequence: TGTGCCAGTAGTATGAATGGGGGTAAGGTTGAAGCTTTCTTT. Amino acid sequence: CASSMNGGKVEAFF. The rearrangement links TRBV19 to TRBJ1-1, with TRBD1 as a possible D gene (5 bases). This CDR3 has 14 residues. Trimming took 3 bases from V and 7 from J, leaving 15 bases between them. Germline values: CDR1 LNHDA, CDR2 SQIVND (reference sequence).

The rearrangement joins TRBV10-3 to TRBJ2-7; D remains ambiguous. From germline, CDR1 is ENHRY and CDR2 SYGVKD. V lost 0 bases, J lost 4 bases, and 13 bases lay in between. This CDR3 spans 15 amino acids. The CDR3 coding sequence is TGTGCCATCAGTGAGTCGGCTCGTAACGCTTACGAGCAGTACTTC. Encoded protein: CAISESARNAYEQYF.

This clonotype is labeled as medium-sized (0.01 to 0.1%). This chain links TRBV7-3 with TRBJ1-1; 8 bases fit TRBD1. The ends lost 0 bases at V and 7 bases at J; junction bases unmatched: 28. CDR3 length: 22 amino acids. Germline V CDR1 and CDR2: SGHTA, FQGTGA. CDR3 DNA: TGTGCCAGCAGCTTAACGTCTCCGAAGGGGACTACGGCAGGGGGCCTTGGAGGTGAAGCTTTCTTT. Protein: CASSLTSPKGTTAGGLGGEAFF.